This T cell receptor beta chain was recorded in a study of T-cell memory formation after mild COVID-19. Study findings and constraints: Among clones peaking at day 37 in the second wave, SARS-CoV-2 specificity remained unconfirmed.

About this clonotype itself: Its target is not known.

Constant-segment primers served in 5'RACE that generated TCR alpha and TCR beta cDNA libraries bearing sample barcodes and UMIs. TCRdb reanalysed the 5' RACE reads using MiXCR and keeps one entry per CDR3 protein. The data hold roughly 300,000 distinct CDR3 sequences, with 15% to 20% observed a single time. The CDR3 extends over 15 amino acids. With V trimmed by 3 bases and J by 4 bases, 8 bases remained unmatched. Looked up from germline, CDR1 is SGDLS and CDR2 is YYNGEE. This TCR came from a man younger than 35 who had mild COVID-19 (a few samples of this study predate the infection). Cell type and time point are not known. The rearrangement joins TRBV9 to TRBJ2-3, with 7 bases fitting TRBD1. Sequenced material: PBMCs or a T cell subset sorted from them (not recorded which). CDR3 in DNA: TGTGCCAGCAGCGACACAGGGGAATATTCAGATACGCAGTATTTT. Translation: CASSDTGEYSDTQYF.